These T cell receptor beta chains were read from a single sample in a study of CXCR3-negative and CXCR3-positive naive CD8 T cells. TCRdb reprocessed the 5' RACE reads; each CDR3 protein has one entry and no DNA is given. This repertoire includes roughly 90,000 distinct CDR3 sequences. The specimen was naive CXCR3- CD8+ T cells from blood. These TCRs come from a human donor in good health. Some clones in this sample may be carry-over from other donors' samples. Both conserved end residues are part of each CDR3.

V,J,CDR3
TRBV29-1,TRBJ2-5,CSVTPLGGKETQYF
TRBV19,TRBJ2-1,CASGPSGNNEQFF
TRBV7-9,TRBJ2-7,CASSGTSGRAPYEQYF
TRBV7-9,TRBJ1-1,CASSLGTAAFF
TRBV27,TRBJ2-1,CASTISGSINEQFF
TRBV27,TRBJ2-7,CASSQGLAYRYEQYF
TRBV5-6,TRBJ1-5,CASSLLGDQPQHF
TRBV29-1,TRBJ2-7,CSVQVAGGPYEQYF
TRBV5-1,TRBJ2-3,CASSPGAGAGDTQYF
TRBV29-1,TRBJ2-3,CSVWGGYQAGGRTDTQYF
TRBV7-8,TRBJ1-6,CASRTGGPNYNSPLHF
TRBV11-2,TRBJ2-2,CASSFKGGVGELFF
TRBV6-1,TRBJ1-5,CASSREGYQPQHF
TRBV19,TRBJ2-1,CASSWVSSYNEQFF
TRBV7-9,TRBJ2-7,CASSIPRSYEQYF
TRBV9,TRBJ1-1,CASSQWGGTNTEAIF
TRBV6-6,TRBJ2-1,CASSYSGGLADLNEQFF
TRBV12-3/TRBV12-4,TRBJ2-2,CASGYEDRGDTGELFF
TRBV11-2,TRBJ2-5,CASSRPSPQETQYF
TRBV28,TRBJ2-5,CASTPPRGTQYF
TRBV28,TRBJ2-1,CASHRTGNEQFF
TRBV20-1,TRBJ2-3,CSAYSGRADDTQYF
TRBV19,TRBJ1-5,CASSPTLFSDSSNQPQHF
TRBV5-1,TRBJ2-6,CASSLVSTGEYGANVLTF
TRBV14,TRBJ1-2,CASSIGPNYGYTF